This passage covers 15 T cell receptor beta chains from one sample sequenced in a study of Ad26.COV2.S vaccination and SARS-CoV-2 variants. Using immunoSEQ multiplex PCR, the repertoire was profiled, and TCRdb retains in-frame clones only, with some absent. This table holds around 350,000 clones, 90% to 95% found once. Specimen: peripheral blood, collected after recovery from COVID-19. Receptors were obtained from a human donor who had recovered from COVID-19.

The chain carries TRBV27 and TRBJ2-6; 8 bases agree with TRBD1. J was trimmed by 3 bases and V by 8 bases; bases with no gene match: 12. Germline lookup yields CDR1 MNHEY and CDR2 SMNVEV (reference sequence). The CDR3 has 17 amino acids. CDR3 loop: CASRDPGTGFGANVLTF. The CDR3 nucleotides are TGTGCCAGCCGGGATCCCGGGACAGGATTTGGGGCCAACGTCCTGACTTTC.

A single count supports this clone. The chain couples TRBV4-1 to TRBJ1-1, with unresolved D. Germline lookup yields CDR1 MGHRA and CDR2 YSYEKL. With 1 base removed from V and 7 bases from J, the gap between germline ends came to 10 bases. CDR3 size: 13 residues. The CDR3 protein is CASSQVSGDEAFF. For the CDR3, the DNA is TGCGCCAGCAGCCAAGTGTCAGGTGATGAAGCTTTCTTT.

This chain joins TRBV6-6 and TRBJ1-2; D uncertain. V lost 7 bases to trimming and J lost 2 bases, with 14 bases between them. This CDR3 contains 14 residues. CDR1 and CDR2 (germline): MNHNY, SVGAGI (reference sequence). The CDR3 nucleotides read TGTGCCAGCACAGCCGGTACGGAGAACTATGGCTACACCTTC. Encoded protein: CASTAGTENYGYTF.

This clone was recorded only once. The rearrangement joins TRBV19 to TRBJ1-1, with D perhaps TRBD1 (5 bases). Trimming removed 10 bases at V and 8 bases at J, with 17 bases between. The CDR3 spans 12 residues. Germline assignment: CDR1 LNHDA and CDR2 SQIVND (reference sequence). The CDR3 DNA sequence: TGTGCCACCCCGGACACGTTCCCCGAAGCTTTCTTT. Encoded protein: CATPDTFPEAFF.

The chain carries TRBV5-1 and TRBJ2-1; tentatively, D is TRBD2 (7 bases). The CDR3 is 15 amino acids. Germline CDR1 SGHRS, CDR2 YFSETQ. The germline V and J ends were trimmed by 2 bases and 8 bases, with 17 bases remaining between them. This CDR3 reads CASSFGGGQFDEQFF. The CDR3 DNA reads TGCGCCAGCAGCTTCGGCGGGGGCCAATTCGATGAGCAGTTCTTC.

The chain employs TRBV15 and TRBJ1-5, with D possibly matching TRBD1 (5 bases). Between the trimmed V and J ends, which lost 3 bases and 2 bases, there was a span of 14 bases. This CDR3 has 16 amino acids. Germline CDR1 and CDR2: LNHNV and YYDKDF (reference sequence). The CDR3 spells CATSSRGRGGNQPQHF. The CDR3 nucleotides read TGTGCCACCAGCAGCCGCGGGCGGGGGGGCAATCAGCCCCAGCATTTT.

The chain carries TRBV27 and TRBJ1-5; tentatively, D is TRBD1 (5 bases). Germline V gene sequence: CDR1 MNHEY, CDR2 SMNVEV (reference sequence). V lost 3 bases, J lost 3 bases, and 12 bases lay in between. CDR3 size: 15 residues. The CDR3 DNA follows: TGTGCCAGCAGTTTCCTCGGGGGACCCAATCAGCCCCAGCATTTT. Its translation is CASSFLGGPNQPQHF.

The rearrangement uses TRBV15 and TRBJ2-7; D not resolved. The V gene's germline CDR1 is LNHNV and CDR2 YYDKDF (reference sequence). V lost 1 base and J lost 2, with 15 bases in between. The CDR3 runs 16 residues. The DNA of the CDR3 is TGTGCCACCAGCAGAGGATCCGGTGGAAAGACCTACGAGCAGTACTTC. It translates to CATSRGSGGKTYEQYF.

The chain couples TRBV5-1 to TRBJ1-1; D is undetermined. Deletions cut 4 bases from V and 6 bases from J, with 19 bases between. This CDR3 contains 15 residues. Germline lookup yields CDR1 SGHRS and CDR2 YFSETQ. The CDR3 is CASSEEERRMPEAFF. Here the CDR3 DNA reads TGCGCCAGCAGCGAGGAGGAGCGAAGAATGCCTGAAGCTTTCTTT. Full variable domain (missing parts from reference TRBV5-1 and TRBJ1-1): KAGVTQTPRYLIKTRGQQVTLSCSPISGHRSVSWYQQTPGQGLQFLFEYFSETQRNKGNFPGRFSGRQFSNSRSEMNVSTLELGDSALYLCASSEEERRMPEAFFGQGTRLTVV.

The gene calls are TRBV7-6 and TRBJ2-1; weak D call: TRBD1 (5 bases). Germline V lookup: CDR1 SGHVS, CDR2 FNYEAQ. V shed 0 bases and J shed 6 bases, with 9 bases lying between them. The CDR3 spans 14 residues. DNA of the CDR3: TGTGCCAGCAGCTTAGCCGCAGGGTTCAATGAGCAGTTCTTC. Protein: CASSLAAGFNEQFF.

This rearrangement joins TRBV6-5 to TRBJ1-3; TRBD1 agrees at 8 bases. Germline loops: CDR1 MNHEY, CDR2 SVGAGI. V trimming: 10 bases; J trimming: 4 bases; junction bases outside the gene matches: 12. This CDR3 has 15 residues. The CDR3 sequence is CATTQTGDSGNTIYF. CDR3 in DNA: TGTGCCACCACCCAGACAGGGGACTCCGGAAACACCATATATTTT.

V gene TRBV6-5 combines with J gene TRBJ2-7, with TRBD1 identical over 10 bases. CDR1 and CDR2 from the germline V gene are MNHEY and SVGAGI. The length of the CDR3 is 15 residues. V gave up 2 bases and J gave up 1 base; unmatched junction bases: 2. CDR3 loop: CASSYRGQGSYEQYF. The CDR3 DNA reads TGTGCCAGCAGTTACAGGGGACAGGGGTCCTACGAGCAGTACTTC.

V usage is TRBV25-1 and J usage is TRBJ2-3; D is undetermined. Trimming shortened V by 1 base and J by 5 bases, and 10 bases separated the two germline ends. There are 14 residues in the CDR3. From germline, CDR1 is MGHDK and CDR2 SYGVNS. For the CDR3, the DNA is TGTGCCAGCAGTGAATTTCGTGTGGGAGATACGCAGTATTTT. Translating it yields CASSEFRVGDTQYF. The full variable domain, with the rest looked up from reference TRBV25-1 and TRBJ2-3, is EADIYQTPRYLVIGTGKKITLECSQTMGHDKMYWYQQDPGMELHLIHYSYGVNSTEKGDLSSESTVSRIRTEHFPLTLESARPSHTSQYLCASSEFRVGDTQYFGPGTRLTVL.

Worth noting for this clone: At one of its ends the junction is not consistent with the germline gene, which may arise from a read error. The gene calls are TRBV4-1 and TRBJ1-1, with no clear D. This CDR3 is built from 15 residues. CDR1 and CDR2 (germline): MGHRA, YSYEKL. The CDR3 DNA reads TGCGCCAGCACCCAAAACCCCAGCGGAATAACTGAAGCTTTCTTT. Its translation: CASTQNPSGITEAFF.

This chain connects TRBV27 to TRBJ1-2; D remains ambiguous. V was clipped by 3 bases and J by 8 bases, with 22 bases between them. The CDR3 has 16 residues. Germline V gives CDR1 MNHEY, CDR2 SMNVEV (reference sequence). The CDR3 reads CASSLSPDLIDRGYTF. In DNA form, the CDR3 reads TGTGCCAGCAGTTTGTCACCCGACTTGATAGACCGGGGCTACACCTTC.